These 13 T cell receptor beta chains were all obtained from the same sample, sequenced in a study of blood T cell repertoires in COVID-19. The repertoire was sequenced with immunoSEQ multiplex PCR; TCRdb's copy has only in-frame clones and lacks some. Of about 220,000 clones in the sample, approximately 80% are singletons; the top ten hold roughly 13%. Sequenced material: peripheral blood. The receptors here all came from a human donor in a cohort sampled during active COVID-19.

The gene calls are TRBV27 and TRBJ2-6, with no clear D. V was trimmed by 4 bases and J by 4 bases, leaving 11 bases between them. CDR3 size: 15 residues. Germline assignment: CDR1 MNHEY and CDR2 SMNVEV (reference sequence). CDR3 coding DNA: TGTGCCAGCAGTTCCCCGACGGAGGGGGCCAACGTCCTGACTTTC. This gives the protein CASSSPTEGANVLTF.

There are a few counts of this clone. The rearrangement links TRBV25-1 to TRBJ2-7; 7 nucleotides match TRBD1. This CDR3 comprises 15 residues. CDR1 is MGHDK, CDR2 SYGVNS, per germline. The junction had 13 bases not matched to a gene; V was cut back by 4 bases and J by 7 bases. CDR3 bases: TGTGCCAGCAGTGGTACCGGGACAGTAAGGGAAGAGCAGTACTTC. Translating it yields CASSGTGTVREEQYF.

V gene TRBV5-5 combines with J gene TRBJ2-4, with TRBD1 identical over 7 bases. V lost 3 bases to trimming and J lost 9 bases; unmatched junction nucleotides: 3. Germline CDR1 is SGHKS and CDR2 is YYEKEE (reference sequence). This CDR3 region has 12 residues. The CDR3 nucleotides are TGTGCCAGCAGCTCAACAGGGGTCATTCAGTACTTC. Protein sequence: CASSSTGVIQYF.

The rearrangement uses TRBV27 and TRBJ2-7; a possible D gene is TRBD1 (5 bases). The CDR3 has 12 residues. V dropped 5 bases and J dropped 6 bases, with 11 bases sitting between them. The germline gives CDR1 MNHEY, CDR2 SMNVEV (reference sequence). Here the CDR3 DNA reads TGTGCCAGCAGTCCCGGACACTCCGAGCAGTACTTC. Translation: CASSPGHSEQYF.

V is TRBV28 and J is TRBJ2-3, with TRBD2 matching over 12 bases. V gave up 3 bases and J gave up 8 bases; unmatched junction bases: 18. In germline, CDR1 is MDHEN, CDR2 SYDVKM. The CDR3 is 19 residues long. CDR3 amino acids: CASSFSPGTSGLPGGTQYF. Here the CDR3 DNA reads TGTGCCAGCAGTTTCTCTCCTGGGACTAGCGGGTTACCCGGCGGTACGCAGTATTTT.

The table lists this clone with a count of one. The gene calls are TRBV28 and TRBJ1-1, with TRBD1 as a possible D gene (5 bases). V was cut by 6 bases and J by 1 base, with 15 bases left in between. Germline CDR1 MDHEN, CDR2 SYDVKM. This CDR3 is 15 amino acids long. In DNA form, the CDR3 reads TGTGCCAGCAGCCCACACTCAACAGGGAACACTGAAGCTTTCTTT. This translates into CASSPHSTGNTEAFF.

The count of this clone is one. This chain uses TRBV6-2 or TRBV6-3 with TRBJ2-5; D not certain. Between the trimmed V and J ends, which lost 4 bases and 3 bases, there was a span of 3 bases. The CDR3 length is 11 residues. CDR1 is MNHEY, CDR2 SVGEGT, per germline. The CDR3 nucleotides read TGTGCCAGCAGTTCTGAAGAGACCCAGTACTTC. This gives the protein CASSSEETQYF.

The gene calls are TRBV27 and TRBJ1-4, with no clear D. Germline assignment: CDR1 MNHEY and CDR2 SMNVEV (reference sequence). This CDR3 is built from 12 residues. Trimming pared 3 bases from V and 10 bases from J, leaving 9 bases between. CDR3 sequence (DNA): TGTGCCAGCAGTTTCGGGCGGGGAAAACTGTTTTTT. Translating gives CASSFGRGKLFF.

The gene calls are TRBV28 and TRBJ1-5, with D tentatively TRBD1 (5 bases). The CDR3 sequence is 13 residues long. Trimming stripped 8 bases from V and 1 base from J, with 9 bases between. The V gene's germline CDR1 is MDHEN and CDR2 SYDVKM. CDR3 coding DNA: TGTGCCAGCCGGCAGGGAAGCAATCAGCCCCAGCATTTT. Encoded protein: CASRQGSNQPQHF. Full variable domain (rest looked up from reference TRBV28 and TRBJ1-5): DVKVTQSSRYLVKRTGEKVFLECVQDMDHENMFWYRQDPGLGLRLIYFSYDVKMKEKGDIPEGYSVSREKKERFSLILESASTNQTSMYLCASRQGSNQPQHFGDGTRLSIL.

The rearrangement uses TRBV4-3 and TRBJ1-1, with D maybe TRBD1 (5 bases). Germline V gene data show CDR1 as LGHNA and CDR2 as YSLEER. The CDR3 is made up of 16 amino acids. V lost 0 bases to trimming and J lost 1 base, with 12 bases between them. The DNA for the CDR3 is TGCGCCAGCAGCCAAGATCACTACAGGTGGAACACTGAAGCTTTCTTT. Amino acid sequence: CASSQDHYRWNTEAFF.

The chain employs TRBV7-8 and TRBJ2-7; unclear D gene. The CDR3 consists of 13 residues. Germline V CDR1 and CDR2: SGHVS, FQNEAQ. With 6 bases removed from V and 0 bases from J, the gap between germline ends came to 9 bases. In DNA, the CDR3 is TGTGCCAGCAGTCCGAGGATCTCCTACGAGCAGTACTTC. This gives the protein CASSPRISYEQYF.

This rearrangement joins TRBV30 to TRBJ2-7; D not certain. The CDR3 runs to 13 residues. Germline loops: CDR1 GTSNPN, CDR2 SVGIG (reference sequence). Trimming cost V 2 bases and J 0 bases, with 8 bases left between them. CDR3 coding DNA: TGTGCCTGGAGTCCCTCCGGCTCCTACGAGCAGTACTTC. Residues: CAWSPSGSYEQYF.

The chain uses TRBV6-1 and TRBJ1-5; D is ambiguous. Germline V CDR1 and CDR2: MNHNS, SASEGT. There are 16 residues in the CDR3. Trimming removed 4 bases from V and 3 bases from J, with 16 bases in between. CDR3 coding DNA: TGTGCCAGCAGTGCTCTTAGCCTGAGGTTCAATCAGCCCCAGCATTTT. This gives the protein CASSALSLRFNQPQHF.